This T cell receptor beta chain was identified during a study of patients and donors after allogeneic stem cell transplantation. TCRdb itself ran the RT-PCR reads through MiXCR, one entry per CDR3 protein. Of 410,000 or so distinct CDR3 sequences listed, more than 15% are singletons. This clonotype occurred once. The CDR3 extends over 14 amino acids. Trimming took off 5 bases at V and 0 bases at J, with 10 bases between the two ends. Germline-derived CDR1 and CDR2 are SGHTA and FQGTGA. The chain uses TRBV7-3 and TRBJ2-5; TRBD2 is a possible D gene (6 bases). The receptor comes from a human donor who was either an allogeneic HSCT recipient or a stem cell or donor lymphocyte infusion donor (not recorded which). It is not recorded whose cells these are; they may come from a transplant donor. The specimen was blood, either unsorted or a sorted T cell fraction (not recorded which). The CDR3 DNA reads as TGTGCCAGCAGCCCGCGCGGGGACCAAGAGACCCAGTACTTC. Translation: CASSPRGDQETQYF.